The clone carrying this T cell receptor beta chain was recorded only once. Its antigen remains unidentified. Here immunoSEQ multiplex PCR was the method, and the copy in TCRdb shows in-frame clones only, minus some. In the table there are some 70,000 clones, about 89% of which are singletons. These data are taken from a study of lymphopenia after photon versus proton radiotherapy. The study's findings and limits: Proton therapy kept repertoires fairly stable, unlike photons, which gained effector/memory cells. Survival link was tested only in deceased patients; proton benefit remains a possibility. A bigger post-nadir fall in TCR diversity correlated inversely with survival time in deceased patients. After lymphocyte nadir, photon-treated repertoires showed oligoclonal expansion, especially CD8+ Temra.

V was trimmed by 7 bases and J by 1 base, leaving 16 bases between them. Germline CDR1 MNHEY, CDR2 SVGAGI. The CDR3 sequence is 15 residues long. The material sequenced was peripheral blood, taken from a patient treated with proton-based radiotherapy. The sequence was obtained from a man older than 75 with esophageal cancer. The rearrangement uses TRBV6-5 and TRBJ1-1; D is perhaps TRBD1 (5 bases). DNA for the CDR3: TGTGCCAGCACCCCCGGGGGGGGGAGGAACACTGAAGCTTTCTTT. Amino acids: CASTPGGGRNTEAFF.